This T cell receptor (beta chain) was captured in a study of T cells in Graves' hyperthyroidism and ophthalmopathy. Template material for amplifying TCR beta CDR3 regions consisted of RNA transcripts. HTBI primers were the set used in a first-round RT-PCR of the TCR CDR3. From the multiplex PCR reads, TCRdb called clonotypes with MiXCR, one entry per CDR3 protein. The sample has 610,000 or so distinct CDR3 sequences; about half are singletons. The source of this sequence is a woman aged 18-29 years with Graves' hyperthyroidism. Sequences were obtained from peripheral blood or thyroid tissue (not recorded which).

The CDR3 sequence is CSVTGLVMVYGYTF. The CDR3 nucleotides are TGCAGCGTTACCGGATTGGTCATGGTCTATGGCTACACCTTC. The chain links TRBV29-1 to TRBJ1-2; D unresolved. CDR1 SQVTM and CDR2 ANQGSEA come from the germline V gene. V lost 5 bases to trimming and J lost 4 bases, with 17 bases between them. The CDR3 contains 14 residues. Combining the CDR3 with reference TRBV29-1 and TRBJ1-2 gives the whole variable domain SAVISQKPSRDICQRGTSLTIQCQVDSQVTMMFWYRQQPGQSLTLIATANQGSEATYESGFVIDKFPISRPNLTFSTLTVSNMSPEDSSIYLCSVTGLVMVYGYTFGSGTRLTVV.